Each of the 31 T cell receptor beta chains below was sequenced from the same sample in a study of shared clonotypes between healthy human individuals. Naive CD8 cells were CD45RO-negative, positively selected for CCR7, excluding terminally differentiated effector memory CD45RA+ cells. TCRdb's copy holds only in-frame clones and misses some; the assay was immunoSEQ multiplex PCR. The sample records about 680,000 clones, 92% being singletons. What was sequenced was naive CD8+ T cells sorted from blood. The receptors stem from a man aged 30 to 45 in good health.

The V call is TRBV5-4, the J call TRBJ2-1; 7 bases are a match to TRBD1. Trimming took 1 base from V and 5 from J; bases not matched to a gene: 9. CDR3 length: 16 amino acids. Germline loops: CDR1 SGHNT, CDR2 YYREEE (reference sequence). CDR3 DNA sequence: TGTGCCAGCAGCTTGCCCCCTAGGACAGGAAACAATGAGCAGTTCTTC. Protein product: CASSLPPRTGNNEQFF.

The V call is TRBV13, the J call TRBJ2-1; 13 positions agree with TRBD2. Germline trimming cut 5 bases from V and 9 bases from J; bases unmatched to any gene: 10. Germline V gene lookup returns CDR1 PRHDT and CDR2 FYEKMQ (reference sequence). The CDR3 has 16 residues. The chain's CDR3 is CASSAGLAGELAEQFF. CDR3 DNA: TGTGCCAGCAGCGCCGGACTAGCGGGAGAACTCGCTGAGCAGTTCTTC.

The rearrangement links TRBV28 to TRBJ2-3, with D perhaps matching TRBD2 (6 bases). Germline CDR1 MDHEN, CDR2 SYDVKM. The V gene lost 1 base and the J gene lost 0 bases, with 23 bases spanning the gap. The CDR3 sequence is 20 residues long. Here the CDR3 reads CASSLFPGGSWGRSTDTQYF. In DNA, the CDR3 is TGTGCCAGCAGTTTATTTCCTGGGGGGAGCTGGGGAAGAAGCACAGATACGCAGTATTTT.

The J gene is TRBJ1-1, the V gene TRBV6-5; D is unresolved. The ends were cut back, 5 bases at V and 6 bases at J, with 16 bases in the middle. CDR3 length: 14 amino acids. Germline V gives CDR1 MNHEY, CDR2 SVGAGI. The CDR3 here is CASSPVIGGSEAFF. The CDR3 region has the DNA TGTGCCAGCAGTCCCGTAATTGGAGGGTCTGAAGCTTTCTTT.

The chain links TRBV7-6 to TRBJ2-7; possible D gene TRBD2, 6 bases. Deletions cut 2 bases from V and 5 bases from J, with 13 bases between. Per the germline V gene, CDR1 is SGHVS and CDR2 is FNYEAQ. The CDR3 is 14 amino acids. The CDR3 nucleotides read TGTGCCAGCAGCTTACTTCGAGCGGGTGACGAGCAGTACTTC. Translating it yields CASSLLRAGDEQYF. Together with reference TRBV7-6 and TRBJ2-7, the CDR3 gives the full variable domain: GAGVSQSPRYKVTKRGQDVALRCDPISGHVSLYWYRQALGQGPEFLTYFNYEAQQDKSGLPNDRFSAERPEGSISTLTIQRTEQRDSAMYRCASSLLRAGDEQYFGPGTRLTVT.

The J gene is TRBJ1-1, the V gene TRBV10-3; no clear D gene. Germline values: CDR1 ENHRY, CDR2 SYGVKD. V shed 0 bases and J shed 3 bases, with 11 bases lying between them. The CDR3 sequence is 15 residues long. CDR3 in DNA: TGTGCCATCAGTGAGTCGGAGGGCTTATACACTGAAGCTTTCTTT. This translates into CAISESEGLYTEAFF.

This rearrangement joins TRBV5-5 to TRBJ2-5; the match to TRBD2 covers 7 bases. V gave up 1 base and J gave up 0 bases; unmatched junction bases: 3. Germline V CDR1 and CDR2: SGHKS, YYEKEE (reference sequence). CDR3 length: 15 amino acids. DNA of the CDR3: TGTGCCAGCAGCTTGACCGGGGGGTACCAAGAGACCCAGTACTTC. Encoded protein: CASSLTGGYQETQYF.

Comment on this clone: Other DNA sequences within the sample encode an identical CDR3. The chain joins TRBV7-8 to TRBJ2-7; D not resolved. The CDR3 runs 13 residues. Germline V gene lookup returns CDR1 SGHVS and CDR2 FQNEAQ. Trimming left V 1 base short and J 1 base short, with 5 bases between. In nucleotides, the CDR3 is TGTGCCAGCAGCTTAGAACTTTCCTACGAGCAGTACTTC. Translated, it gives CASSLELSYEQYF.

This sequence joins TRBV19 and TRBJ2-1; D uncertain. The V and J ends lost 7 bases and 5 bases respectively, with 12 bases between them. Germline-derived CDR1 and CDR2 are LNHDA and SQIVND (reference sequence). This CDR3 spans 13 amino acids. The CDR3 coding sequence is TGTGCCAGTACCGATCTAGGTAACAATGAGCAGTTCTTC. Protein sequence: CASTDLGNNEQFF.

The gene calls are TRBV7-3 and TRBJ2-4; D possibly corresponds to TRBD2 (6 bases). CDR1 SGHTA and CDR2 FQGTGA come from the germline V gene. Deletions cut 5 bases from V and 0 bases from J, with 14 bases between. There are 16 residues in the CDR3. The CDR3 reads CASSPIPGLAKNIQYF. The CDR3 bases are TGTGCCAGCAGCCCCATACCGGGACTAGCCAAAAACATTCAGTACTTC.

With regard to this clone: Other DNA sequences within the sample encode an identical CDR3. The chain is built from TRBV9 and TRBJ2-1; D not certain. With 0 bases removed from V and 1 base from J, the gap between germline ends came to 8 bases. Germline V CDR1 and CDR2: SGDLS, YYNGEE. This CDR3 comprises 15 residues. CDR3 DNA sequence: TGTGCCAGCAGCGTAGATCCTTCATCCTACAATGAGCAGTTCTTC. It is translated as CASSVDPSSYNEQFF.

V and J are TRBV2 and TRBJ2-5; 7 nucleotides align to TRBD1. The CDR3 covers 12 residues. Germline CDR1 and CDR2: SNHLY and FYNNEI. V gave up 7 bases and J gave up 5 bases; unmatched junction bases: 4. In nucleotides, the CDR3 is TGTGCCAGCAAAGGGGGCCCGGAGACCCAGTACTTC. Protein product: CASKGGPETQYF.

This clone was seen only once. The rearrangement uses TRBV7-6 and TRBJ2-1, with 10 positions matching TRBD1. The germline gives CDR1 SGHVS, CDR2 FNYEAQ. The V segment lost 4 bases and the J segment 8 bases; nucleotides outside the gene matches: 8. The CDR3 sequence is 15 residues long. Here the CDR3 reads CASSSRGQGYDEQFF. The CDR3 DNA reads TGTGCCAGCAGCTCCAGGGGACAGGGGTATGATGAGCAGTTCTTC.

The V call is TRBV19, the J call TRBJ2-1; D may be TRBD2 (7 bases). The V gene's germline CDR1 is LNHDA and CDR2 SQIVND (reference sequence). The V end lost 3 bases, the J end lost 8 bases, and 17 bases lay between the germline ends. The CDR3 runs to 15 residues. The CDR3 spells CASSIYPPGGHEQFF. The CDR3, as DNA: TGTGCCAGTAGTATTTACCCCCCCGGGGGGCATGAGCAGTTCTTC.

The chain uses TRBV13 and TRBJ2-1; 8 nucleotides match TRBD2. Germline trimming cut 5 bases from V and 10 bases from J; bases unmatched to any gene: 4. The germline V gene encodes CDR1 PRHDT and CDR2 FYEKMQ (reference sequence). The CDR3 has 12 amino acids. The CDR3 region has the DNA TGTGCCAGCAGCCATAGCGGGATCGAGCAGTTCTTC. Encoded protein: CASSHSGIEQFF.

This rearrangement joins TRBV29-1 to TRBJ2-3, with 12 bases identical to TRBD2. Germline assignment: CDR1 SQVTM and CDR2 ANQGSEA. The trim removed 5 bases at V and 6 bases at J, leaving 6 bases unmatched. This CDR3 is 14 amino acids long. CDR3: CSVNGLAGGDTQYF. In nucleotides, the CDR3 is TGCAGCGTTAACGGGCTAGCGGGAGGGGATACGCAGTATTTT.

This chain links TRBV19 with TRBJ2-7; D uncertain. This CDR3 is built from 13 residues. Looked up from germline, CDR1 is LNHDA and CDR2 is SQIVND (reference sequence). The V end was cut by 5 bases, the J end by 3 bases, with 11 bases between. CDR3 coding DNA: TGTGCCAGTAGTCCGACTTTAGGCTACGAGCAGTACTTC. Encoded protein: CASSPTLGYEQYF.

This sequence joins TRBV5-1 and TRBJ1-4; D is possibly TRBD1 (5 bases). From germline, CDR1 is SGHRS and CDR2 YFSETQ. The CDR3 spans 16 residues. V was clipped by 3 bases and J by 5 bases, with 17 bases between them. In nucleotides, the CDR3 is TGCGCCAGCAGCTCCGGTCGGCAGGGTAGAAATGAAAAACTGTTTTTT. This encodes CASSSGRQGRNEKLFF. The full variable domain, completed using reference TRBV5-1 and TRBJ1-4, is KAGVTQTPRYLIKTRGQQVTLSCSPISGHRSVSWYQQTPGQGLQFLFEYFSETQRNKGNFPGRFSGRQFSNSRSEMNVSTLELGDSALYLCASSSGRQGRNEKLFFGSGTQLSVL.

This clone was detected a few times. The V gene is TRBV28, the J gene TRBJ2-5, with TRBD1 as a possible D gene (6 bases). The CDR3 spans 14 residues. Between the trimmed V and J ends, which lost 4 bases and 4 bases, there was a span of 13 bases. The germline V gene encodes CDR1 MDHEN and CDR2 SYDVKM. The CDR3: CASSSYQGPETQYF. The CDR3 nucleotides read TGTGCCAGCAGTTCCTACCAGGGGCCAGAGACCCAGTACTTC. The full variable domain, in which reference TRBV28 and TRBJ2-5 provide the parts outside the CDR3, is DVKVTQSSRYLVKRTGEKVFLECVQDMDHENMFWYRQDPGLGLRLIYFSYDVKMKEKGDIPEGYSVSREKKERFSLILESASTNQTSMYLCASSSYQGPETQYFGPGTRLLVL.

Notes on this clone: With a much larger clone just one base away, this may be a read error. The chain combines TRBV6-5 with TRBJ2-2, with D unclear. The CDR3 is 12 residues long. V was shortened by 6 bases and J by 3 bases, with 5 bases between the two germline ends. Per germline, CDR1 MNHEY and CDR2 SVGAGI. The CDR3 sequence is CASSEDTGELFF. CDR3 nucleotides: TGTGCCAGCAGCGAGGACACCGGGGAGCTGTTTTTT.

The rearrangement links TRBV7-6 to TRBJ2-7; a weak D match, TRBD1 (5 bases). V dropped 3 bases and J dropped 3 bases, with 12 bases sitting between them. The CDR3 contains 14 residues. The germline V gene encodes CDR1 SGHVS and CDR2 FNYEAQ. The CDR3 is CASSFGPQGYEQYF. In DNA, the CDR3 is TGTGCCAGCAGCTTCGGACCCCAGGGCTACGAGCAGTACTTC.

The J gene is TRBJ2-5, the V gene TRBV4-3, with D perhaps TRBD2 (6 bases). V was trimmed by 0 bases and J by 5 bases, leaving 13 bases between them. This CDR3 is 15 amino acids long. Germline CDR1 and CDR2: LGHNA and YSLEER. The CDR3 region has the DNA TGCGCCAGCAGCCAAGACAGGTCCCGGGGGGAGACCCAGTACTTC. Protein product: CASSQDRSRGETQYF.

The chain combines TRBV2 with TRBJ2-7; no reliable D call. Germline CDR1 reads SNHLY; CDR2 reads FYNNEI. CDR3 size: 13 residues. V gave up 7 bases and J gave up 3 bases, with 13 bases separating them. In nucleotides, the CDR3 is TGTGCCAGCAAGGGTGACTCTGTCTACGAGCAGTACTTC. Translated: CASKGDSVYEQYF.

The chain has TRBV7-7 and TRBJ2-1; TRBD2 aligns across 7 bases. V lost 6 bases to trimming and J lost 2 bases; unmatched junction nucleotides: 7. This CDR3 has 15 residues. Germline lookup yields CDR1 SSHAT and CDR2 FNYEAQ (reference sequence). For the CDR3, the DNA is TGTGCCAGCAGTCCTGCGGGAGTTGCCTACAATGAGCAGTTCTTC. Translation: CASSPAGVAYNEQFF.

V usage is TRBV14 and J usage is TRBJ1-5; no firm D call. Trimming cost V 1 base and J 7 bases, with 5 bases left between them. Germline-derived CDR1 and CDR2 are SGHDN and FVKESK. This CDR3 is built from 12 residues. The CDR3 here is CASSQVGQPQHF. The CDR3 DNA is TGTGCCAGCAGCCAAGTGGGGCAGCCCCAGCATTTT. Full variable domain (rest looked up from reference TRBV14 and TRBJ1-5): EAGVTQFPSHSVIEKGQTVTLRCDPISGHDNLYWYRRVMGKEIKFLLHFVKESKQDESGMPNNRFLAERTGGTYSTLKVQPAELEDSGVYFCASSQVGQPQHFGDGTRLSIL.

J is TRBJ2-1 and V is TRBV14, with D maybe TRBD1 (6 bases). Deletions cut 0 bases from V and 6 bases from J, with 18 bases between. Germline V lookup: CDR1 SGHDN, CDR2 FVKESK. The CDR3 is made up of 17 amino acids. CDR3 residues: CASSQDTARGWVNEQFF. CDR3 DNA sequence: TGTGCCAGCAGCCAAGACACGGCAAGGGGGTGGGTCAATGAGCAGTTCTTC.

The rearrangement links TRBV15 to TRBJ2-5; 11 nucleotides align to TRBD2. This CDR3 spans 16 amino acids. The germline gives CDR1 LNHNV, CDR2 YYDKDF (reference sequence). V dropped 0 bases and J dropped 4; count of bases not matched to a gene: 4. The CDR3 loop is CATSREGLAGGETQYF. DNA for the CDR3: TGTGCCACCAGCAGAGAGGGGCTAGCGGGAGGAGAGACCCAGTACTTC.

The rearrangement uses TRBV29-1 and TRBJ1-2; D unresolved. The germline V gene encodes CDR1 SQVTM and CDR2 ANQGSEA. Between the trimmed V and J ends, which lost 0 bases and 7 bases, there was a span of 9 bases. The CDR3 is 12 residues long. The CDR3 bases are TGCAGCGTTGAAGATCCCGAGTCTGGCTACACCTTC. It translates to CSVEDPESGYTF. The variable domain in full, with the rest retrieved from reference TRBV29-1 and TRBJ1-2, is SAVISQKPSRDICQRGTSLTIQCQVDSQVTMMFWYRQQPGQSLTLIATANQGSEATYESGFVIDKFPISRPNLTFSTLTVSNMSPEDSSIYLCSVEDPESGYTFGSGTRLTVV.

Worth noting for this clone: Additional DNA sequences in this sample encode the identical CDR3. The V gene is TRBV19, the J gene TRBJ1-5; D is unresolved. The CDR3 consists of 12 residues. Germline V CDR1 and CDR2: LNHDA, SQIVND (reference sequence). Trimming left V 3 bases short and J 7 bases short, with 7 bases between. DNA for the CDR3: TGTGCCAGTAGTATGGGGAACCAGCCCCAGCATTTT. Translated: CASSMGNQPQHF.

This chain links TRBV7-8 with TRBJ2-1, with a weak D call TRBD2 (5 bases). Looked up from germline, CDR1 is SGHVS and CDR2 is FQNEAQ. V was clipped by 0 bases and J by 0 bases, with 9 bases between them. CDR3 size: 16 residues. The CDR3 DNA reads as TGTGCCAGCAGCTTAGCGCGGGCTGGCTCCTACAATGAGCAGTTCTTC. Translating it yields CASSLARAGSYNEQFF.

This chain joins TRBV7-9 and TRBJ1-1; D is perhaps TRBD1 (5 bases). The ends were cut back, 2 bases at V and 1 base at J, with 17 bases in the middle. Looked up from germline, CDR1 is SEHNR and CDR2 is FQNEAQ (reference sequence). CDR3 length: 17 amino acids. The CDR3 DNA sequence: TGTGCCAGCAGCTTAATAGGAGTGGTGGGGACGAACACTGAAGCTTTCTTT. Translated, it gives CASSLIGVVGTNTEAFF.